These 18 T cell receptor beta chains share one sample of origin, sequenced in a study of T cells in Graves' hyperthyroidism and ophthalmopathy. RNA transcripts served as the template for amplifying TCR beta CDR3 regions. During a first-round RT-PCR of the TCR CDR3, the HTBI primer set was used. In TCRdb, the multiplex PCR reads were re-called with MiXCR into one record per CDR3 protein. In the table there are over 150,000 distinct CDR3 sequences, roughly a sixth of which are singletons. Sequences were obtained from blood. Every receptor here comes from a woman in her forties or fifties with Graves' hyperthyroidism.

This clonotype occurred many times. V is TRBV28 and J is TRBJ2-1; no definite D call. Germline V gene sequence: CDR1 MDHEN, CDR2 SYDVKM. The CDR3 has 12 residues. The V end lost 2 bases, the J end lost 9 bases, and 8 bases lay between the germline ends. The CDR3 region is CASSLGPVEQFF. CDR3 sequence (DNA): TGTGCCAGCAGTTTAGGACCCGTTGAGCAGTTCTTC.

This clonotype was detected many times. This CDR3 reads CAWSYNYGYTF. CDR3 coding DNA: TGTGCCTGGAGTTATAACTATGGCTACACCTTC. The chain has TRBV30 and TRBJ1-2; no firm D call. The germline gives CDR1 GTSNPN, CDR2 SVGIG (reference sequence). Trimming cost V 2 bases and J 1 base, with 2 bases left between them. The length of the CDR3 is 11 residues.

The V call is TRBV12-3 or TRBV12-4, the J call TRBJ2-3, with 14 bases fitting TRBD2. The CDR3 length is 17 residues. Unmatched junction bases numbered 12, after V lost 3 bases and J lost 10 bases. Here the CDR3 reads CASSLRIGTTSGRAQYF. The CDR3 region has the DNA TGTGCCAGCAGTTTGAGGATCGGGACGACTAGCGGGAGGGCGCAGTATTTT.

This clonotype was counted at least ten times. The chain couples TRBV30 to TRBJ1-2; TRBD1 might be the D (5 bases). Per the germline V gene, CDR1 is GTSNPN and CDR2 is SVGIG (reference sequence). V shed 0 bases and J shed 2 bases, with 16 bases lying between them. This CDR3 comprises 16 residues. CDR3: CAWSVRRPRVNYGYTF. The CDR3 nucleotides read TGTGCCTGGAGTGTACGTCGGCCCAGGGTGAACTATGGCTACACCTTC.

Note on this clonotype: Being one base from a much bigger clone, this may be a read error. This rearrangement joins TRBV28 to TRBJ2-2, with no clear D. Germline V gene data show CDR1 as MDHEN and CDR2 as SYDVKM. Trimming cost V 7 bases and J 6 bases, with 12 bases left between them. The CDR3 is 13 residues long. This CDR3 reads CASIPRPAGELFF. The CDR3 DNA reads as TGTGCCAGCATTCCCCGTCCCGCCGGGGAGCTGTTTTTT.

Many counts were recorded for this clonotype. V usage is TRBV6-1 and J usage is TRBJ1-5; TRBD1 matches at 7 bases. CDR3 length equals 15 residues. The germline gives CDR1 MNHNS, CDR2 SASEGT. Losses at the gene ends were 5 bases for V and 2 bases for J; bases not matched to a gene: 6. The CDR3: CASSIGGEGNQPQHF. The CDR3 bases are TGTGCCAGCAGTATAGGGGGCGAGGGCAATCAGCCCCAGCATTTT.

J is TRBJ2-2 and V is TRBV2, with D possibly being TRBD2 (5 bases). The V and J ends lost 2 bases and 0 bases respectively, with 7 bases between them. The germline V gene has CDR1 SNHLY and CDR2 FYNNEI. This CDR3 comprises 15 residues. CDR3 residues: CASSELAANTGELFF. The CDR3 region has the DNA TGTGCCAGCAGTGAACTAGCCGCGAACACCGGGGAGCTGTTTTTT.

This clonotype occurred many times. The V and J genes are TRBV5-1 and TRBJ2-3; D uncertain. V lost 9 bases and J 4 bases, leaving 18 bases between the germline ends. CDR1 SGHRS and CDR2 YFSETQ come from the germline V gene. CDR3 length: 14 amino acids. The CDR3 loop is CATAIALWSDTQYF. CDR3 sequence (DNA): TGCGCCACCGCTATCGCTCTATGGTCAGATACGCAGTATTTT.

This clonotype was seen ten or more times. This chain links TRBV6-1 with TRBJ2-5; D not resolved. The CDR3 sequence is 12 residues long. From germline, CDR1 is MNHNS and CDR2 SASEGT. Trimming pared 5 bases from V and 13 bases from J, leaving 17 bases between. The CDR3 bases are TGTGCCAGCAGTCAGACCTCAGGAGTTCCGTACTTC. Protein sequence: CASSQTSGVPYF.

The rearrangement joins TRBV7-9 to TRBJ2-7, with TRBD1 identical over 7 bases. The CDR3 spans 13 residues. From germline, CDR1 is SEHNR and CDR2 FQNEAQ (reference sequence). Trimming removed 4 bases from V and 6 bases from J; junction bases left unmatched: 6. The CDR3 sequence is CASSSSNRGEQYF. The CDR3 nucleotides read TGTGCCAGCAGCTCCTCTAACAGGGGCGAGCAGTACTTC. Full variable domain (outside the CDR3, taken from reference TRBV7-9 and TRBJ2-7): DTGVSQNPRHKITKRGQNVTFRCDPISEHNRLYWYRQTLGQGPEFLTYFQNEAQLEKSRLLSDRFSAERPKGSFSTLEIQRTEQGDSAMYLCASSSSNRGEQYFGPGTRLTVT.

The V and J genes are TRBV18 and TRBJ1-1; 8 bases line up with TRBD1. CDR1 is KGHSH, CDR2 LQKENI, per germline. The CDR3 is made up of 14 amino acids. With V trimmed by 5 bases and J by 4 bases, 6 bases remained unmatched. The CDR3 region has the DNA TGTGCCAGCTCAGCAGGACAGGGAGGCACTGAAGCTTTCTTT. As protein: CASSAGQGGTEAFF.

This clonotype was recorded many times. The V call is TRBV30, the J call TRBJ1-2, with D perhaps matching TRBD1 (5 bases). Germline CDR1 and CDR2: GTSNPN and SVGIG (reference sequence). This CDR3 is built from 14 residues. V was trimmed by 0 bases and J by 4 bases, leaving 12 bases between them. CDR3 nucleotide sequence: TGTGCCTGGAGTGTAGGGGCCAATACCTATGGCTACACCTTC. Protein: CAWSVGANTYGYTF.

In its sample, this clonotype was seen many times. The CDR3 DNA sequence: TGTGCCAGCTCACTAACTAGGGCTACGGACTATGGCTACACCTTC. The encoded protein is CASSLTRATDYGYTF. The rearrangement links TRBV18 to TRBJ1-2; D is unclear. This CDR3 is 15 amino acids long. Germline CDR1 is KGHSH and CDR2 is LQKENI. Between the trimmed V and J ends, which lost 4 bases and 3 bases, there was a span of 15 bases.

There are many counts of this clonotype. The chain carries TRBV12-3 or TRBV12-4 and TRBJ1-5; D is unresolved. V was pared by 8 bases and J by 0 bases, with 20 bases between. The CDR3 has 17 amino acids. CDR3 sequence (DNA): TGTGCCAGCGGGCTGTGGACGCACCTAAATAGCAATCAGCCCCAGCATTTT. Its protein is CASGLWTHLNSNQPQHF.

In this sample, this clonotype turned up many times. J is TRBJ1-1 and V is TRBV28; no definite D call. V was pared by 6 bases and J by 4 bases, with 9 bases between. The CDR3 covers 12 residues. The germline V gene has CDR1 MDHEN and CDR2 SYDVKM. The CDR3 region is CASRLDTTEAFF. DNA for the CDR3: TGTGCCAGCAGACTCGACACCACTGAAGCTTTCTTT.

In this sample, this clonotype turned up many times. The chain uses TRBV6-1 and TRBJ2-5, with 10 bases that match TRBD1. The J segment lost 2 bases and the V segment lost 6 bases, leaving 3 bases of the junction unmatched. The CDR3 extends over 14 amino acids. Germline values: CDR1 MNHNS, CDR2 SASEGT. In nucleotides, the CDR3 is TGTGCCAGCAGGCGGGACAGGGGACAAGAGACCCAGTACTTC. Translation: CASRRDRGQETQYF.

V is TRBV19 and J is TRBJ2-1; 15 bases align to TRBD2. The CDR3 runs to 16 residues. Losses at the gene ends were 5 bases for V and 4 bases for J; bases not matched to a gene: 3. CDR1 is LNHDA and CDR2 is SQIVND in the germline V gene (reference sequence). The CDR3 loop is CASSGLAGGTYNEQFF. The CDR3 DNA reads as TGTGCCAGTAGTGGACTAGCGGGAGGGACATACAATGAGCAGTTCTTC.

This clonotype occurred a few times. The genes are TRBV15 and TRBJ2-3; 8 nucleotides match TRBD2. This CDR3 is 15 amino acids long. Germline V gives CDR1 LNHNV, CDR2 YYDKDF (reference sequence). V shed 0 bases and J 6 bases; nucleotides not matched to a gene: 5. CDR3 coding DNA: TGTGCCACCAGCAGAGATCGGGGGGGTTCGGATACGCAGTATTTT. Protein product: CATSRDRGGSDTQYF.